These 22 T cell receptor beta chains were sequenced from one sample in a study of blood T cell repertoires in COVID-19. Using immunoSEQ multiplex PCR, the repertoire was profiled, and TCRdb retains in-frame clones only, with some absent. The table includes 90,000 to 120,000 clones, around four fifths detected once. The sequencing sample was made of peripheral blood. The receptors derive from a man aged 55 to 69 with acute or convalescent COVID-19.

V and J are TRBV7-8 and TRBJ2-3; the D is unclear. The CDR3 spans 19 residues. The V gene's germline CDR1 is SGHVS and CDR2 FQNEAQ. The V end was cut by 3 bases, the J end by 0 bases, with 22 bases between. The CDR3 here is CASSFYLERTRQSTDTQYF. CDR3 bases: TGTGCCAGCAGCTTTTACCTAGAGCGCACCCGGCAGAGCACAGATACGCAGTATTTT.

The V gene is TRBV29-1, the J gene TRBJ2-3; TRBD1 aligns across 7 bases. This CDR3 has 13 residues. The V and J ends lost 7 bases and 5 bases, in that order; junction bases with no gene match: 9. The V gene's germline CDR1 is SQVTM and CDR2 ANQGSEA. CDR3 nucleotides: TGCAGCGCCAGGACAGGATTTGGAGATACGCAGTATTTT. Its protein is CSARTGFGDTQYF.

The chain joins TRBV19 to TRBJ2-5, with TRBD2 identical over 7 bases. Germline assignment: CDR1 LNHDA and CDR2 SQIVND (reference sequence). With V trimmed by 4 bases and J by 5 bases, 7 bases remained unmatched. This CDR3 has 14 amino acids. CDR3 in DNA: TGTGCCAGTAGTACGACCAGGGAGGGGGAGACCCAGTACTTC. Translation gives CASSTTREGETQYF.

There are a few counts of this clone. The chain couples TRBV27 to TRBJ2-2; 7 bases align to TRBD1. V gave up 6 bases and J gave up 6 bases; unmatched junction bases: 7. Germline V CDR1 and CDR2: MNHEY, SMNVEV (reference sequence). This CDR3 spans 14 amino acids. In DNA, the CDR3 is TGTGCCAGCAGGACAGGGATATTGGCCGGGGAGCTGTTTTTT. Protein product: CASRTGILAGELFF.

The chain couples TRBV3-1 (or the pseudogene TRBV3-2) to TRBJ1-4; 8 bases align to TRBD1. Germline CDR1 is LGHDT and CDR2 is YNNKEL (reference sequence). This CDR3 has 14 amino acids. V trimming: 3 bases; J trimming: 7 bases; junction bases outside the gene matches: 4. The CDR3 protein is CASSHRTGPEKLFF. Here the CDR3 DNA reads TGTGCCAGCAGCCACCGGACAGGGCCTGAAAAACTGTTTTTT.

Of note for this clone: The identical CDR3 is also encoded by other nucleotide sequences in the sample. The chain combines TRBV7-9 with TRBJ1-6, with D maybe TRBD1 (6 bases). Deletions cut 5 bases from V and 14 bases from J, with 19 bases between. Germline V gene data show CDR1 as SEHNR and CDR2 as FQNEAQ (reference sequence). This CDR3 spans 14 amino acids. The CDR3: CASSLPHREGTLHF. The CDR3 nucleotides are TGTGCCAGCAGCCTACCGCACAGGGAAGGAACCCTCCACTTT.

The chain has TRBV18 and TRBJ2-7, with D unclear. Trimming shortened V by 0 bases and J by 6 bases, and 12 bases separated the two germline ends. The CDR3 is 14 residues long. Germline CDR1 reads KGHSH; CDR2 reads LQKENI. The CDR3 DNA is TGTGCCAGCTCACCACCGCATCTAACGGGCGAGCAGTACTTC. Translation: CASSPPHLTGEQYF.

This clone has just a few counts. The chain uses TRBV28 and TRBJ1-3; TRBD1 is a possible D gene (5 bases). The CDR3 consists of 16 residues. V lost 5 bases and J 4 bases, leaving 18 bases between the germline ends. The germline gives CDR1 MDHEN, CDR2 SYDVKM. The CDR3 is CASSPSTAMEGNTIYF. CDR3 sequence (DNA): TGTGCCAGCAGTCCTTCGACAGCCATGGAAGGAAACACCATATATTTT.

The rearrangement joins TRBV19 to TRBJ2-7, with 7 nucleotides matching TRBD1. The V gene's germline CDR1 is LNHDA and CDR2 SQIVND (reference sequence). V trimming: 8 bases; J trimming: 4 bases; junction bases outside the gene matches: 8. The CDR3 runs to 13 residues. CDR3 loop: CASGRTGGYEQYF. The CDR3, as DNA: TGTGCCAGTGGAAGGACAGGTGGGTACGAGCAGTACTTC.

The chain recombines TRBV11-3 with TRBJ2-3; D may be TRBD2 (5 bases). Germline V lookup: CDR1 SGHNT, CDR2 YENEEA. The V end lost 5 bases, the J end lost 6 bases, and 15 bases lay between the germline ends. This CDR3 comprises 14 residues. CDR3 sequence: CASSHEWGADTQYF. The DNA of the CDR3 is TGTGCCAGCAGCCACGAATGGGGAGCGGATACGCAGTATTTT.

The V call is TRBV4-1, the J call TRBJ2-5; weak D call: TRBD2 (5 bases). V was clipped by 1 base and J by 4 bases, with 19 bases between them. The CDR3 runs 17 residues. The germline V gene has CDR1 MGHRA and CDR2 YSYEKL. The CDR3 DNA sequence: TGCGCCAGCAGCCAAGTCGGAAACAGAGAAGGAGGAGAGACCCAGTACTTC. Amino acids: CASSQVGNREGGETQYF.

The chain has TRBV11-3 and TRBJ1-2, with 8 nucleotides matching TRBD1. The germline V gene encodes CDR1 SGHNT and CDR2 YENEEA. The CDR3 extends over 16 amino acids. Germline trimming cut 0 bases from V and 6 bases from J; bases unmatched to any gene: 9. This chain's CDR3 is CASSLDPGTGPDGYTF. CDR3 nucleotide sequence: TGTGCCAGCAGCTTAGATCCCGGGACAGGTCCAGATGGCTACACCTTC.

J is TRBJ2-3 and V is TRBV2; a weak D match, TRBD2 (6 bases). The CDR3 contains 12 residues. Germline CDR1 reads SNHLY; CDR2 reads FYNNEI. The V gene lost 7 bases and the J gene lost 5 bases, with 10 bases spanning the gap. CDR3 DNA: TGTGCCAGCAAACTAGCAGGAGATACGCAGTATTTT. It translates to CASKLAGDTQYF.

The V and J genes are TRBV10-3 and TRBJ2-5; a weak D match, TRBD1 (7 bases). This CDR3 contains 15 residues. V lost 6 bases to trimming and J lost 0 bases, with 14 bases between them. Germline CDR1 is ENHRY and CDR2 is SYGVKD. CDR3 sequence: CAISRTGDYQETQYF. Written as DNA, the CDR3 is TGTGCCATCAGCCGCACAGGGGACTACCAAGAGACCCAGTACTTC.

The CDR3 region has the DNA TGCGCCAGCAGCCAAGCTGGGACAGGGAGGGAAAAACTGTTTTTT. Translating it yields CASSQAGTGREKLFF. The rearrangement joins TRBV4-3 to TRBJ1-4; TRBD1 aligns across 9 bases. V was pared by 1 base and J by 8 bases, with 5 bases of the junction left unmatched. Germline V CDR1 and CDR2: LGHNA, YSLEER. The CDR3 sequence is 15 residues long.

V and J are TRBV19 and TRBJ2-3; 8 bases agree with TRBD2. The germline CDR1 and CDR2 sequences are LNHDA and SQIVND (reference sequence). CDR3 length equals 16 residues. J gave up 6 bases and V 5 bases, and 13 bases lay outside the gene matches. For the CDR3, the DNA is TGTGCCAGTAGTTCCCGTGGTAGCGGGGTCCGGGATACGCAGTATTTT. It is translated as CASSSRGSGVRDTQYF.

The V gene is TRBV30, the J gene TRBJ1-5, with D possibly matching TRBD1 (5 bases). The germline V gene has CDR1 GTSNPN and CDR2 SVGIG (reference sequence). This CDR3 region has 13 residues. V was shortened by 6 bases and J by 6 bases, with 15 bases between the two germline ends. The CDR3 reads CACRKGVGQPQHF. In DNA form, the CDR3 reads TGTGCCTGTCGCAAAGGGGTCGGTCAGCCCCAGCATTTT.

This clone has just one count. V gene TRBV19 combines with J gene TRBJ2-2; maybe TRBD2 (6 bases). The CDR3 has 15 amino acids. The germline V gene encodes CDR1 LNHDA and CDR2 SQIVND (reference sequence). The ends were cut back, 1 base at V and 2 bases at J, with 8 bases in the middle. The CDR3 DNA sequence: TGTGCCAGTAGTATAGCGGGAGTCAACACCGGGGAGCTGTTTTTT. Encoded protein: CASSIAGVNTGELFF.

The V gene is TRBV15, the J gene TRBJ2-5; 8 bases map to TRBD1. The CDR3 loop spans 15 amino acids. The V gene end was trimmed by 1 base and the J gene end by 5 bases; junction bases not matched to a gene: 6. Per germline, CDR1 LNHNV and CDR2 YYDKDF (reference sequence). CDR3 in amino acids: CATSRVRTGLETQYF. The CDR3, as DNA: TGTGCCACCAGCAGAGTCAGGACAGGGTTGGAGACCCAGTACTTC.

This chain connects TRBV5-1 to TRBJ2-7, with D possibly being TRBD2 (6 bases). The CDR3 has 13 amino acids. Germline V CDR1 and CDR2: SGHRS, YFSETQ. V shed 0 bases and J shed 5 bases, with 9 bases lying between them. CDR3 region: CASSLAGDHEQYF. As DNA, the CDR3 is TGCGCCAGCAGCTTGGCGGGGGACCACGAGCAGTACTTC.

This chain joins TRBV5-1 and TRBJ1-1; tentative D call: TRBD1 (6 bases). The germline CDR1 and CDR2 sequences are SGHRS and YFSETQ. Trimming pared 3 bases from V and 0 bases from J, leaving 15 bases between. The CDR3 has 16 residues. The CDR3 sequence is CASSSSTGNMNTEAFF. The CDR3, as DNA: TGCGCCAGCAGCTCATCTACAGGGAACATGAACACTGAAGCTTTCTTT. The full variable domain, in which reference TRBV5-1 and TRBJ1-1 provide the parts outside the CDR3, is KAGVTQTPRYLIKTRGQQVTLSCSPISGHRSVSWYQQTPGQGLQFLFEYFSETQRNKGNFPGRFSGRQFSNSRSEMNVSTLELGDSALYLCASSSSTGNMNTEAFFGQGTRLTVV.

The V and J genes are TRBV27 and TRBJ1-1; D gene ambiguous. The germline CDR1 and CDR2 sequences are MNHEY and SMNVEV (reference sequence). V lost 10 bases and J lost 1, with 10 bases in between. This CDR3 is 12 amino acids long. DNA for the CDR3: TGTGCCACAGTAACATCGAACACTGAAGCTTTCTTT. Its protein is CATVTSNTEAFF.